These 21 T cell receptor beta chains originate from one sample sequenced in a study of cytomegalovirus exposure and HLA in healthy donors. The PCR contained 60 Vbeta and 13 Jbeta primers. Sequencing used immunoSEQ multiplex PCR; TCRdb keeps in-frame clones, though not all of them. The table includes 150,000 to 200,000 clones, 65% to 90% detected once. Sequenced material: PBMCs. These receptors were collected from a woman aged 45-65 years in good health and CMV-seronegative.

Remarks on this clone: Other DNA sequences of this sample code for an identical CDR3. The CDR3 nucleotides are TGCGCCAGCAGCCCTGACAGGGGGCAAGAGACCCAGTACTTC. Residues: CASSPDRGQETQYF. This chain links TRBV5-1 with TRBJ2-5; 9 bases align to TRBD1. Germline V CDR1 and CDR2: SGHRS, YFSETQ. V lost 4 bases and J lost 2; bases outside the gene matches: 3. The CDR3 spans 14 residues.

The gene calls are TRBV5-6 and TRBJ2-2; maybe TRBD2 (6 bases). V shed 4 bases and J shed 5 bases, with 12 bases lying between them. Germline V CDR1 and CDR2: SGHDT, YYEEEE. CDR3 length: 14 amino acids. Here the CDR3 DNA reads TGTGCCAGCAGCGGGGGGAGGAGGACCGGGGAGCTGTTTTTT. Translation gives CASSGGRRTGELFF. The variable domain in full, with the rest retrieved from reference TRBV5-6 and TRBJ2-2, is DAGVTQSPTHLIKTRGQQVTLRCSPKSGHDTVSWYQQALGQGPQFIFQYYEEEERQRGNFPDRFSGHQFPNYSSELNVNALLLGDSALYLCASSGGRRTGELFFGEGSRLTVL.

The V gene is TRBV11-2, the J gene TRBJ2-3; TRBD2 matches at 7 bases. Per the germline V gene, CDR1 is SGHAT and CDR2 is FQNNGV. CDR3 length: 16 residues. V lost 5 bases to trimming and J lost 0 bases; unmatched junction nucleotides: 8. Written as DNA, the CDR3 is TGTGCCAGCAGCCCATGGGCGGGAGTGAGCACAGATACGCAGTATTTT. Translating gives CASSPWAGVSTDTQYF.

V and J are TRBV6-1 and TRBJ1-1; 8 bases are a match to TRBD1. CDR3 length: 14 amino acids. The J segment lost 4 bases and the V segment lost 7 bases, leaving 8 bases of the junction unmatched. The V gene's germline CDR1 is MNHNS and CDR2 SASEGT. CDR3 region: CASTTGGGRTEAFF. For the CDR3, the DNA is TGTGCCAGCACCACAGGGGGGGGGCGCACTGAAGCTTTCTTT.

This clone was detected only once. The J gene is TRBJ2-5, the V gene TRBV5-5, with TRBD2 matching 9 bases. V lost 3 bases, J lost 3 bases, and 6 bases stayed unmatched. The CDR3 has 15 residues. CDR1 and CDR2 (germline): SGHKS, YYEKEE (reference sequence). The CDR3 loop is CASSWRPSGEETQYF. The DNA of the CDR3 is TGTGCCAGCAGCTGGCGGCCTAGCGGGGAAGAGACCCAGTACTTC.

This chain links TRBV19 with TRBJ2-5; 11 bases fit TRBD1. V shed 0 bases and J 1 base; nucleotides not matched to a gene: 7. CDR1 and CDR2 from the germline V gene are LNHDA and SQIVND (reference sequence). This CDR3 region has 18 residues. Written as DNA, the CDR3 is TGTGCCAGTAGTATAGATTTTGGGACAGGGGGAACCCAAGAGACCCAGTACTTC. Its protein is CASSIDFGTGGTQETQYF.

About this clone: Other DNA sequences in this sample translate to the same CDR3. The chain links TRBV28 to TRBJ1-2; D might be TRBD1 (6 bases). V shed 2 bases and J shed 2 bases, with 9 bases lying between them. The V gene's germline CDR1 is MDHEN and CDR2 SYDVKM. This CDR3 region has 14 residues. The CDR3 reads CASSLGQGNYGYTF. The CDR3, as DNA: TGTGCCAGCAGTTTAGGTCAGGGGAACTATGGCTACACCTTC.

The chain is built from TRBV28 and TRBJ2-5; the D gene is possibly TRBD1 (6 bases). Germline CDR1 is MDHEN and CDR2 is SYDVKM. V was trimmed by 3 bases and J by 2 bases, leaving 10 bases between them. CDR3 length equals 14 residues. The CDR3 DNA sequence: TGTGCCAGCAGTTTTGGACAGCCTCAAGAGACCCAGTACTTC. Translation gives CASSFGQPQETQYF.

DNA of the CDR3: TGTGCCAGCAGTCCCCGGACACCCCCTGAAGCTTTCTTT. Translation gives CASSPRTPPEAFF. This chain links TRBV28 with TRBJ1-1; D is possibly TRBD1 (5 bases). Trimming shortened V by 5 bases and J by 6 bases, and 13 bases separated the two germline ends. The CDR3 sequence is 13 residues long. Germline CDR1 MDHEN, CDR2 SYDVKM.

This rearrangement joins TRBV27 to TRBJ2-4; TRBD2 aligns across 8 bases. The CDR3 covers 16 residues. Unmatched junction bases numbered 11, after V lost 6 bases and J lost 4 bases. Germline lookup yields CDR1 MNHEY and CDR2 SMNVEV (reference sequence). CDR3 bases: TGTGCCAGCAGATCGAGCGGGAGTGGGGAAAAAAACATTCAGTACTTC. It translates to CASRSSGSGEKNIQYF.

V and J are TRBV5-1 and TRBJ2-2, with 11 bases that match TRBD2. CDR1 SGHRS and CDR2 YFSETQ come from the germline V gene. The CDR3 consists of 15 residues. V was pared by 4 bases and J by 5 bases, with 4 bases of the junction left unmatched. In nucleotides, the CDR3 is TGCGCCAGCAGCGGAACTAGCGGGGGAACCGGGGAGCTGTTTTTT. Translation gives CASSGTSGGTGELFF.

This chain joins TRBV19 and TRBJ1-5; 8 nucleotides align to TRBD1. CDR3 length: 12 amino acids. V dropped 9 bases and J dropped 5; count of bases not matched to a gene: 3. Germline V gives CDR1 LNHDA, CDR2 SQIVND (reference sequence). The CDR3 spells CASGTGHQPQHF. Written as DNA, the CDR3 is TGTGCCAGCGGGACAGGCCATCAGCCCCAGCATTTT.

This clone was seen a few times. The V call is TRBV5-4, the J call TRBJ1-5, with D possibly matching TRBD1 (6 bases). V was trimmed by 4 bases and J by 5 bases, leaving 10 bases between them. Looked up from germline, CDR1 is SGHNT and CDR2 is YYREEE (reference sequence). The CDR3 has 13 residues. This CDR3 reads CASSLGGDQPQHF. The CDR3 region has the DNA TGTGCCAGCAGCCTAGGGGGGGATCAGCCCCAGCATTTT.

The chain has TRBV23-1 and TRBJ1-2; no clear D. TRBV23-1 is reported as an ORF; its role is uncertain. This CDR3 is 14 amino acids long. The ends were cut back, 0 bases at V and 6 bases at J, with 11 bases in the middle. The chain's CDR3 is CASSQSGRKNGYTF. CDR3 nucleotide sequence: TGCGCCAGCAGTCAATCGGGCAGGAAGAATGGCTACACCTTC.

The chain couples TRBV6-1 to TRBJ2-7, with 10 bases fitting TRBD1. V shed 4 bases and J 5 bases; nucleotides not matched to a gene: 5. This CDR3 contains 14 residues. The germline CDR1 and CDR2 sequences are MNHNS and SASEGT. The CDR3, as DNA: TGTGCCAGCAGTGGGACAGGGGGAATCCACGAGCAGTACTTC. Amino acids: CASSGTGGIHEQYF.

This clone was observed a handful of times. This sequence joins TRBV11-2 and TRBJ2-7, with D possibly TRBD1 on 5 matching bases. Trimming pared 5 bases from V and 3 bases from J, leaving 20 bases between. CDR1 and CDR2 from the germline V gene are SGHAT and FQNNGV. The CDR3 has 16 residues. The CDR3 loop is CASSPQGSLTIYEQYF. The CDR3 DNA reads TGTGCCAGCAGCCCCCAGGGAAGTCTAACCATCTACGAGCAGTACTTC.

The chain employs TRBV15 and TRBJ1-1; the match to TRBD1 covers 7 bases. The V segment lost 0 bases and the J segment 2 bases; nucleotides outside the gene matches: 6. The germline gives CDR1 LNHNV, CDR2 YYDKDF (reference sequence). The CDR3 runs to 16 residues. The CDR3 sequence is CATSREPGQTNTEAFF. The CDR3 DNA reads as TGTGCCACCAGCAGAGAACCGGGACAGACTAACACTGAAGCTTTCTTT.

This clone was seen once. The chain recombines TRBV6-5 with TRBJ2-2; possible D gene TRBD1, 6 bases. The V end was cut by 6 bases, the J end by 4 bases, with 12 bases between. Germline V gene sequence: CDR1 MNHEY, CDR2 SVGAGI. The CDR3 consists of 14 residues. CDR3 region: CASSQGGFTGELFF. As DNA, the CDR3 is TGTGCCAGCAGCCAAGGGGGTTTCACCGGGGAGCTGTTTTTT.

The chain recombines TRBV30 with TRBJ1-5; D not certain. V shed 0 bases and J shed 7 bases, with 13 bases lying between them. CDR1 GTSNPN and CDR2 SVGIG come from the germline V gene (reference sequence). The CDR3 is made up of 14 amino acids. This chain's CDR3 is CAWSVGPREQPQHF. CDR3 coding DNA: TGTGCCTGGAGTGTGGGTCCGCGGGAACAGCCCCAGCATTTT.

The CDR3 loop is CASSLTSDYNEQFF. The CDR3 DNA sequence: TGCGCCAGCAGCTTGACTAGCGACTACAATGAGCAGTTCTTC. The rearrangement joins TRBV5-1 to TRBJ2-1; 7 nucleotides line up with TRBD2. The V and J ends lost 1 base and 3 bases, in that order; junction bases with no gene match: 1. The CDR3 contains 14 residues. Germline lookup yields CDR1 SGHRS and CDR2 YFSETQ.

The genes are TRBV14 and TRBJ2-5; 15 positions agree with TRBD2. The J segment lost 12 bases and the V segment lost 4 bases, leaving 9 bases of the junction unmatched. Germline-derived CDR1 and CDR2 are SGHDN and FVKESK. There are 15 residues in the CDR3. The CDR3 is CASSPGLAGGPGKYF. The CDR3 DNA is TGTGCCAGCAGCCCCGGACTAGCGGGAGGGCCCGGGAAGTACTTC.